Sequencing of this TCR beta chain was carried out in a study of early T cells in non-severe SARS-CoV-2 infection. A single record per CDR3 protein comes from TCRdb applying MiXCR to the 5' RACE reads. Here the sample spans 66,000 or so distinct CDR3 sequences, about 12% being singletons. The sequence was obtained from an adult who was a healthcare worker with PCR-confirmed SARS-CoV-2 infection or an uninfected control (not recorded which). Sequencing was performed on whole blood.

The CDR3 protein is CSALPPHATYEQYF. The CDR3 bases are TGCAGTGCCCTTCCCCCCCATGCCACCTACGAGCAGTACTTC. V is TRBV20-1 and J is TRBJ2-7; D remains ambiguous. CDR1 and CDR2 (germline): DFQATT, SNEGSKA (reference sequence). V was cut by 6 bases and J by 2 bases, with 17 bases left in between. CDR3 length equals 14 residues.